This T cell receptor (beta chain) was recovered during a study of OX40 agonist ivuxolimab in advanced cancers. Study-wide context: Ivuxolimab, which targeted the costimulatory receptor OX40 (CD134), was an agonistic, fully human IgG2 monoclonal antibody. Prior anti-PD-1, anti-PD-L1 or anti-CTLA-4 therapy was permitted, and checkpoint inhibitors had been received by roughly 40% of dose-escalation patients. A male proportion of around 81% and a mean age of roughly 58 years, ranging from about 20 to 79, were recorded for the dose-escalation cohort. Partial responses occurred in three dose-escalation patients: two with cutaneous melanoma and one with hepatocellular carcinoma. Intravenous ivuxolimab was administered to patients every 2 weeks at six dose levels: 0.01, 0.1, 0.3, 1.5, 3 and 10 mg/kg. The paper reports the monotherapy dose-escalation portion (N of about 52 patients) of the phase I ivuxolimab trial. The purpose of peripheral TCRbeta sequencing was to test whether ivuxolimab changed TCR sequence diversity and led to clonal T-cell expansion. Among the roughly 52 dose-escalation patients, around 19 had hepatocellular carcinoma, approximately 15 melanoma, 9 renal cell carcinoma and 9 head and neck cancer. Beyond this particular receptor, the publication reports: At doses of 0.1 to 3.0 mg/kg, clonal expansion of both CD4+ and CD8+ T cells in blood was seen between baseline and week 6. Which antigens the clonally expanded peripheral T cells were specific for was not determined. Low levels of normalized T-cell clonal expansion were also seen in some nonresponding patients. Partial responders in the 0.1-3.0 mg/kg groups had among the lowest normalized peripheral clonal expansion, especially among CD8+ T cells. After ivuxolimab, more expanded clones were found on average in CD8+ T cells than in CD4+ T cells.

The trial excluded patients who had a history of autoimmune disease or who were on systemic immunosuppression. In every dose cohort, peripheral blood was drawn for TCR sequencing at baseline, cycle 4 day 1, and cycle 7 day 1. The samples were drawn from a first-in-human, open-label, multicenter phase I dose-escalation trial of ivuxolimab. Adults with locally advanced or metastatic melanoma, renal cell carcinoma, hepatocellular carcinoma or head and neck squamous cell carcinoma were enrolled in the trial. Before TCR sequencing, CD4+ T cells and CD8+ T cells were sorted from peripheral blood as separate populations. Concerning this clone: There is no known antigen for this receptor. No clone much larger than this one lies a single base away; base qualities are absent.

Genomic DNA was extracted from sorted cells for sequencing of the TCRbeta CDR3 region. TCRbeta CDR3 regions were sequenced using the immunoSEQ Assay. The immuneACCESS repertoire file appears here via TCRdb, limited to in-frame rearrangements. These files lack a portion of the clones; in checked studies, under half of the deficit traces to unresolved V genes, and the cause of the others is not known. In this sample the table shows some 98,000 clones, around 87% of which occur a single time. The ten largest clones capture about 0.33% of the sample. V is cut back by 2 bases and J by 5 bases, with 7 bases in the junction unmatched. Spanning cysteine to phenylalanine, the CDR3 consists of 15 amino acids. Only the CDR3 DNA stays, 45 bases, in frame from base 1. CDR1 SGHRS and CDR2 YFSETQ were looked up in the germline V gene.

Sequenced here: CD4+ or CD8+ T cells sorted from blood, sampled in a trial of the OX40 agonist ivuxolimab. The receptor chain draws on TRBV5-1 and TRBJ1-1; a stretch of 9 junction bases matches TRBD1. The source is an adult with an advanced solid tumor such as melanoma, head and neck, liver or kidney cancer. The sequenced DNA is TGCGCCAGCAGCTTAGGACAGGGGATGGGAACTGAAGCTTTCTTT. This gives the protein CASSLGQGMGTEAFF. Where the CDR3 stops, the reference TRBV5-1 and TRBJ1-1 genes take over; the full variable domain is KAGVTQTPRYLIKTRGQQVTLSCSPISGHRSVSWYQQTPGQGLQFLFEYFSETQRNKGNFPGRFSGRQFSNSRSEMNVSTLELGDSALYLCASSLGQGMGTEAFFGQGTRLTVV.